The subject of this entry is one T cell receptor beta chain. There is no known antigen for this receptor. No quality values exist for individual bases; no much larger clone is one base distant. These data belong to a study of cytomegalovirus exposure and HLA in healthy donors (dated by TCRdb to the late 2010s). Regarding the study in general: According to an earlier analysis of 587 of the donors, roughly 180 million T cells yielded roughly 110 million unique TCR beta sequences and 276 Gb of sequence data. The study used immunosequencing to profile the T cell repertoires of 666 subjects and linked those repertoires to cytomegalovirus serostatus. The study was designed to test whether signatures of past pathogen exposure could be identified by cataloging public T cell receptors. Alongside the repertoire data, information on donor age, sex, ethnicity and CMV serostatus was compiled. An early release covering 500 to 750 HLA-typed donors comprised 300 to 350 gigabases of sequencing data and around 85 million unique TCR sequences. Of the roughly 420 genotyped donors, 81% were placed in the genetic ancestry cluster associated with self-reported Caucasian donors. In addition to the first cohort of roughly 670 subjects, a separate validation cohort of approximately 130 different subjects was used. Class I and class II HLA loci were covered by the typing at four-digit resolution. All discovery cohort repertoires had been generated using a single sequencing platform. Across around 400 genotyped donors of the cohort, an average of 235,054 unique TCR beta nucleotide sequences per donor were sequenced, and roughly 20% of those sequences were non-productive. A later analysis re-analyzed previously published TCR beta repertoires from roughly 600 donors and added high-resolution HLA genotyping to study TCR occurrence patterns. An earlier analysis of around 580 of the donors used high-throughput TCR beta sequencing to judge whether each TCR beta V gene segment behaved as functional or pseudogenic. A later genetic analysis used genome-wide SNP genotypes for about 55% of the 666 donors, treating that subset as a discovery cohort. Rather than using new phenotypic data, the later analysis identified candidate immune exposures from TCR beta sequences and from how often those sequences occurred across donors. Typing coverage differed by locus: A, B, C, DRB1 and DQB1 were typed in about 629-630 donors, DQA1 in about 510, DPA1 in nearly 610, and DPB1 in roughly 450. The study combined high-throughput TCR immunosequencing, statistical association of individual TCRs with disease status, and machine learning to predict cytomegalovirus infection status. Roughly five DR-DQ haplotypes were handled as single units for association and clustering, since linkage in the cohort was strong.

Trimmed from V: 5 bases; trimmed from J: 2 bases; junction bases lacking a gene match: 6. The germline V gene encodes CDR1 SGHDN and CDR2 FVKESK. The CDR3 covers 15 residues, taking in both the cysteine and the phenylalanine. The DNA shown is the 45-base CDR3, in frame from base 1. Study-wide findings and limitations: The classifier was reported to diagnose cytomegalovirus status with high specificity and sensitivity in both the original cohort and the validation cohort. While some public TCRs were present in many individuals, most TCR sequences turned up only very rarely across donors. Immune exposure information for the cohort was limited to CMV serostatus. A later analysis associated 16,951 TCR beta sequences with specific HLA alleles at a false discovery rate of 0.05. A cluster of highly shared sequence variants was judged likely to be a technical artifact of the sequencing pipeline. In a later analysis, most CMV-associated TCR beta chains were found to appear HLA-restricted, with HLA associations seemingly driven largely by CMV exposure. A later analysis found that HLA-associated TCR beta chains were more clonally expanded and had lower generation probabilities than equally common non-associated chains. In vitro tests confirmed that three of the cytomegalovirus-associated TCR beta chains recognize cytomegalovirus antigens. Linkage disequilibrium might explain the correlated functional status among segregating V segments, but an unknown experimental factor could not be excluded. Roughly 17 rarely observed V segments, including chromosome 9 orphons, were excluded from the earlier analysis of some 590 of the donors because counts were too low. Only TCR beta chains were sequenced in this cohort, and the absence of alpha or paired-chain data limited detectable features. Assigning TCR associations to individual alleles was difficult when HLA alleles, especially DR and DQ, strongly co-occurred. In the study, 150 to 200 TCR beta chains were listed as associated with cytomegalovirus. A further reported finding was that TCR beta sequences accurately predicted the HLA-A and HLA-B alleles for most subjects in the first cohort. Compared with the roughly 720-donor mean, donors in an Asian-associated ancestry cluster had fewer N-insertions in productive TCRs, according to a later genetic analysis. An association between a missense DCLRE1C variant and V-gene and J-gene trimming of TCR beta chains was found in a later genetic analysis and replicated in an independent cohort. According to the authors, the approach could potentially be generalized to other disease states and immunological phenotypes. In a later analysis, the rate of TCR association differed among HLA loci, with DRB1 alleles having the most associated TCRs and HLA-C alleles having the fewest. HLA typing was unavailable for some donors at each locus, so association tests used only the typed subset. Because the 87-base-pair reads could not distinguish some IMGT-functional V segments, including TRBV6-2 and TRBV6-3, those segments were excluded. Roughly uniform sequencing depth across donors was assumed in presence/absence analyses, although this assumption may not hold. Several of the top co-occurrence clusters appeared to be linked to parvovirus B19, influenza, CMV and Epstein-Barr virus, according to a later analysis. In an earlier analysis of a few hundred of the donors, most TCR beta V segments were observed in productive rearrangements about 90% or about 30% of the time, broadly matching IMGT annotations.

Library preparation was by the immunoSEQ multiplex PCR assay. The multiplex PCR relied on a mix of 60 forward primers for TCR Vbeta segments and 13 reverse primers for TCR Jbeta segments. The CDR3 region of rearranged TCR beta genes was amplified from genomic DNA by a multiplex PCR assay. The Illumina HiSeq System was used to sequence the amplified TCR beta libraries as 87-base-pair reads. The published analysis was carried out like this. A later analysis counted about 80 million unique TCR beta chains across the approximately 700 repertoires, and 10 million to 12 million of these chains were shared by at least two donors. Raw reads were error-corrected and collapsed into unique sequences with a nearest-neighbor algorithm that merged closely related sequences to remove PCR and sequencing errors. CDR3 sequences were aligned to IMGT reference sequences to assign V, D and J gene segments. For a sequence to be retained, a match of at least six nucleotides to both a V gene segment and a J gene segment was required. A rearrangement counted as productive if the CDR3 had no stop codons and remained in frame with V and J, and every other rearrangement counted as non-productive. CDR3 was defined by IMGT convention, running from the second conserved V-encoded cysteine to the conserved J-encoded phenylalanine. The earlier analysis of 500 to 650 of the donors excluded any sequence lacking an unambiguous match to a single V gene segment. In an earlier analysis of around 590 of the donors, a V segment was called functional when productive rearrangements were above 56.7%, and segregating when the standard deviation between donors exceeded 5%. A statistical classification framework was developed to diagnose cytomegalovirus status using the catalog of TCR beta chain sequences. In a later analysis, TCR nucleotide sequences were compared against IMGT/GENE-DB human TR gene sequences so that V and J genes could be assigned. The TCRdist pipeline was used in a later analysis to assign CDR3 sequences and most-parsimonious VDJ recombination scenarios. In a later analysis, every TCR beta chain was defined by the combination of its CDR3 amino acid sequence and its V-gene family, and reads without a unique V-gene family were dropped. To address suspected cross-contamination and a sequencing artifact, a later analysis removed around 600 highly shared, low-generation-probability nucleotide sequences. A later analysis calculated a clonal expansion index for each public chain from normalized within-repertoire ranks of inferred template counts. Generation probabilities in a later analysis came from a VDJ recombination model fitted to out-of-frame rearrangements, and those results were checked against IGoR. In a later analysis, hypergeometric tests were used to score TCR-TCR, TCR-HLA and TCR-CMV co-occurrence, with a repertoire-size bias correction applied to TCR pairs. False discovery rates were estimated in a later analysis by permuting HLA or CMV assignments 20 times. In a later analysis, co-occurring TCRs were grouped using DBSCAN, and TCRdist sequence similarity was added for clustering within HLA-allele-positive subsets. Repertoires with fewer than 30,000 or more than 120,000 public chains, plus five repertoires with anomalous nucleotide sharing, were excluded from co-occurrence clustering. The source is immuneACCESS, and TCRdb retained only in-frame sequences with V and J called. Part of the clones is not carried over; for the studies checked, unresolved V genes explain less than half of this, and the remainder is unexplained. The V and J calls and clone size are taken from that table; D and trimming were inferred from the DNA. The sample data list about 250,000 clones, and about 75% of these were observed just once. The top ten hold roughly 2.4% of the sample.

In total, roughly 670 healthy bone marrow donors made up the cohort. At the time of sampling, every cohort member was nominally healthy, though immune exposures that went unrecorded were likely present. The donor tested CMV seronegative and was one of the 352 seronegative cohort members. Each donor provided a peripheral blood sample, and peripheral blood mononuclear cells were used for TCR beta sequencing. The Qiagen DNeasy Blood Extraction Kit was used to extract genomic DNA from the blood cell samples. The sequence joins TRBV14 to TRBJ2-7; 10 of the junction bases match TRBD2. Sequencing input: PBMCs. The sequence was obtained from a female donor in good health and CMV-seronegative. The sequence in DNA is TGTGCCAGCAGCTCGCGGACTAGCGGACCCTACGAGCAGTACTTC. Translation gives CASSSRTSGPYEQYF. Supplemented by the reference TRBV14 and TRBJ2-7 proteins around the CDR3, the complete variable domain is EAGVTQFPSHSVIEKGQTVTLRCDPISGHDNLYWYRRVMGKEIKFLLHFVKESKQDESGMPNNRFLAERTGGTYSTLKVQPAELEDSGVYFCASSSRTSGPYEQYFGPGTRLTVT.